This TCR beta chain came from a study of T cell responses to AZD1222 COVID-19 vaccine. CDR1 is LNHDA, CDR2 SQIVND, per germline (reference sequence). The junction had 3 bases not matched to a gene; V was cut back by 6 bases and J by 4 bases. The CDR3 covers 14 residues. Study results and caveats: Targeting of unmutated variant regions was reportedly seen in nearly half of spike-specific TCRs. The donor cohort was predominantly white British with a female majority, and clonal diversity may have been underestimated. Among those given AZD1222, only five to seven were seropositive at baseline. Dominant at 160-218 and 743-854, vaccine-associated CD4 TCRs also spanned spike.

Sequenced by immunoSEQ multiplex PCR; TCRdb stores in-frame clones only, minus some. Found here are about 110,000 clones, approximately 89% of them singletons; the top ten hold about 3.3%. This clone was detected a few times. Its specificity is unknown. This clonotype was obtained from an adult in good health. Specimen: peripheral blood, collected on day 0 of MenACWY control vaccination. The rearrangement uses TRBV19 and TRBJ2-5; 12 bases agree with TRBD2. This chain's CDR3 is CASRLAGGAETQYF. As DNA, the CDR3 is TGTGCCAGTAGGCTAGCGGGGGGGGCAGAGACCCAGTACTTC.